The sequence of this T cell receptor beta chain was determined in a study of metastatic and nonmetastatic thyroid tumors. V lost 4 bases and J 6 bases, leaving 19 bases between the germline ends. The germline CDR1 and CDR2 sequences are SGHNT and YENEEA. CDR3 length: 16 amino acids. In the source study's methods: The distant-metastasis classifier for papillary thyroid cancer was built from CDR3 differences across clinicopathological groups. TCRdb used MiXCR to call clones anew from the PCR reads. V and J calls and clone size were set by TCRdb, not the authors. The data show about 6,100 clones, with around 33% seen just once and approximately 35% held by the top ten. Prior to thyroid surgery, none of the patients had received any treatment.

The sequencing sample was made of adjacent normal tissue. This clonotype originated in a male donor with papillary thyroid cancer or a benign thyroid nodule (not recorded which). Some clones in this sample may be carry-over from other donors' samples. The chain carries TRBV11-3 and TRBJ2-1; possible D gene TRBD2, 6 bases. The CDR3 loop is CASSSLAQFSANEQFF. DNA of the CDR3: TGTGCCAGCAGCTCACTAGCACAGTTTTCGGCCAATGAGCAGTTCTTC.